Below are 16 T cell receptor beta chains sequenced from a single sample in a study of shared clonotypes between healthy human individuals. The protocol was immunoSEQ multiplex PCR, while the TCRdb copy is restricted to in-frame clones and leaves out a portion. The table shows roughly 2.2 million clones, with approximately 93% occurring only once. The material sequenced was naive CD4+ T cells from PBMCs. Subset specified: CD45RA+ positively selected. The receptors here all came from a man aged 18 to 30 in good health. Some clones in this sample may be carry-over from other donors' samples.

The CDR3 DNA reads TGTGCCAGCAGACTTACCGGACGGAACTATGGCTACACCTTC. Translated: CASRLTGRNYGYTF. This chain connects TRBV28 to TRBJ1-2; D ambiguous. This CDR3 spans 14 amino acids. Trimming stripped 6 bases from V and 2 bases from J, with 13 bases between. Germline loops: CDR1 MDHEN, CDR2 SYDVKM.

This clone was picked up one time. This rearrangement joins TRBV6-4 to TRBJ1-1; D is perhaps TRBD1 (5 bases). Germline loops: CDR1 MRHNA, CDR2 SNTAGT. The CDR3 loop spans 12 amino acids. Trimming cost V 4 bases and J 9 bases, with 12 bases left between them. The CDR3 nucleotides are TGTGCCAGCAGTGGGGATGGGGCTCAAGCTTTCTTT. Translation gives CASSGDGAQAFF.

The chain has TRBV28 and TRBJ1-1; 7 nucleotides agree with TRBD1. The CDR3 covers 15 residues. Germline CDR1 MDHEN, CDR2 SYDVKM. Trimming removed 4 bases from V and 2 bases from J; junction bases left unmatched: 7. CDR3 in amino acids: CASSSTGAPNTEAFF. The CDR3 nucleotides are TGTGCCAGCAGTTCTACAGGGGCCCCCAACACTGAAGCTTTCTTT.

Here the CDR3 reads CASSLGVRGGYTF. The CDR3 bases are TGCGCCAGCAGCTTGGGCGTAAGGGGAGGCTACACCTTC. The J gene is TRBJ1-2, the V gene TRBV5-1, with D perhaps TRBD1 (5 bases). Germline CDR1 and CDR2: SGHRS and YFSETQ. The length of the CDR3 is 13 residues. Deletions cut 0 bases from V and 8 bases from J, with 11 bases between.

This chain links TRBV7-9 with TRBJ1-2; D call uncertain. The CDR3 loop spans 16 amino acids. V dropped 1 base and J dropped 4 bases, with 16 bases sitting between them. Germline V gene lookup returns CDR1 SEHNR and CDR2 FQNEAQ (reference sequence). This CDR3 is CASSLERPQGPYGYTF. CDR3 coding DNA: TGTGCCAGCAGCTTAGAGAGGCCACAAGGCCCCTATGGCTACACCTTC.

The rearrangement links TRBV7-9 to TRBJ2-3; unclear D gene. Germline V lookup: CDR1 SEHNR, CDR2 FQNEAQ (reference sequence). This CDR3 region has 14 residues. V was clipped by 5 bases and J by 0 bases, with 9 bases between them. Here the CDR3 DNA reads TGTGCCAGCAGCATCAGTTCTAGCACAGATACGCAGTATTTT. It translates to CASSISSSTDTQYF. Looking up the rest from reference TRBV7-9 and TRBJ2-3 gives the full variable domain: DTGVSQNPRHKITKRGQNVTFRCDPISEHNRLYWYRQTLGQGPEFLTYFQNEAQLEKSRLLSDRFSAERPKGSFSTLEIQRTEQGDSAMYLCASSISSSTDTQYFGPGTRLTVL.

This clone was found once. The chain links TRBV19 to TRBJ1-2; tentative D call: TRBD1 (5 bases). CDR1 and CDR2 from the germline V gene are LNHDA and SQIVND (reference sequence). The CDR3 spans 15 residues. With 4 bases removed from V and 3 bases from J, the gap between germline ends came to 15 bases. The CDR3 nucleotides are TGTGCCAGTAGTAAAAACAGGAACACGGACTATGGCTACACCTTC. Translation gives CASSKNRNTDYGYTF.

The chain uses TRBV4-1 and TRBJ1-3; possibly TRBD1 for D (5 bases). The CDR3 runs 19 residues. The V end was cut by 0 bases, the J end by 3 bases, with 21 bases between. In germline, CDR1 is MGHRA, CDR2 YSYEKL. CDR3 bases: TGCGCCAGCAGCCAAGATACACAGACAGCTCCCGGCGGTGGAAACACCATATATTTT. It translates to CASSQDTQTAPGGGNTIYF.

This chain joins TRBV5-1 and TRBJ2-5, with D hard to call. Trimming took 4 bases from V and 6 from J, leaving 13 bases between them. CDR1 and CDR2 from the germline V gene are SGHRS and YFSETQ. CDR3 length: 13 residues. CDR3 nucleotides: TGCGCCAGCAGCCCTGAGGTCGGGCAGACCCAGTACTTC. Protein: CASSPEVGQTQYF.

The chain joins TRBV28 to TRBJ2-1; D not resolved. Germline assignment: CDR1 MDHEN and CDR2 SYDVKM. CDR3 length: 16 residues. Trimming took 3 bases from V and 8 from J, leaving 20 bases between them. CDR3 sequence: CASSFHDGTRRYEQFF. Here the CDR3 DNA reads TGTGCCAGCAGTTTTCACGATGGTACAAGGCGCTATGAGCAGTTCTTC.

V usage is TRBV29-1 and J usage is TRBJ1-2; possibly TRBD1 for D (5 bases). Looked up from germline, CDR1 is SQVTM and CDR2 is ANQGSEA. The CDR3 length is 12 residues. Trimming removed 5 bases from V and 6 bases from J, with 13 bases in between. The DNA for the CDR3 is TGCAGCGTTTTGGGACCGACCCATGGCTACACCTTC. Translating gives CSVLGPTHGYTF.

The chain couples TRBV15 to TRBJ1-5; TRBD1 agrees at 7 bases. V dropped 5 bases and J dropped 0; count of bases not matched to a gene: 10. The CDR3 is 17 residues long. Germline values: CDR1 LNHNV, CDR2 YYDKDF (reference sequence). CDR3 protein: CATSGRTGTYSNQPQHF. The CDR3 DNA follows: TGTGCCACCAGCGGAAGGACAGGCACTTATAGCAATCAGCCCCAGCATTTT. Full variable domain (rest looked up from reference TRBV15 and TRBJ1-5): DAMVIQNPRYQVTQFGKPVTLSCSQTLNHNVMYWYQQKSSQAPKLLFHYYDKDFNNEADTPDNFQSRRPNTSFCFLDIRSPGLGDTAMYLCATSGRTGTYSNQPQHFGDGTRLSIL.

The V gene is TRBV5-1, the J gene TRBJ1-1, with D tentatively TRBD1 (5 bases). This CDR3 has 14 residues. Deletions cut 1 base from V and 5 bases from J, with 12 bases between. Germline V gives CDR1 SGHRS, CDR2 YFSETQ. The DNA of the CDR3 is TGCGCCAGCAGCTTGACAGGCGGGCGGACTGAAGCTTTCTTT. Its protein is CASSLTGGRTEAFF.

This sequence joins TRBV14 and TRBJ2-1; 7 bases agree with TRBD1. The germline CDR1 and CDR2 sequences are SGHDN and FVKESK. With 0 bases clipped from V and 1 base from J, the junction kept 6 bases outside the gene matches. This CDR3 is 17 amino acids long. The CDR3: CASSQERKGASYNEQFF. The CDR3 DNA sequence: TGTGCCAGCAGCCAAGAGCGGAAGGGGGCATCCTACAATGAGCAGTTCTTC.

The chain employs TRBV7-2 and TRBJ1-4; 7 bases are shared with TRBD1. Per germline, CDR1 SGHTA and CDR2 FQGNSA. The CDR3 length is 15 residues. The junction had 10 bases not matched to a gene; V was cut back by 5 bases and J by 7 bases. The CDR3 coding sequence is TGTGCCAGCAGCCCCGACAGGGTGCAACTTGAAAAACTGTTTTTT. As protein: CASSPDRVQLEKLFF.

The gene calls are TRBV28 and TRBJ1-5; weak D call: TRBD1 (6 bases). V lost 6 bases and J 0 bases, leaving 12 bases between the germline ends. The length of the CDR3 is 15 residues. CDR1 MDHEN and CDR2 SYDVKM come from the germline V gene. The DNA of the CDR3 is TGTGCCAGCAGATCTCAACAGGGTAGCAATCAGCCCCAGCATTTT. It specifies CASRSQQGSNQPQHF. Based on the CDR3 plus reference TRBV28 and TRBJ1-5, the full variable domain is DVKVTQSSRYLVKRTGEKVFLECVQDMDHENMFWYRQDPGLGLRLIYFSYDVKMKEKGDIPEGYSVSREKKERFSLILESASTNQTSMYLCASRSQQGSNQPQHFGDGTRLSIL.